Below, 11 T cell receptor beta chains from the same sample are listed, as sequenced in a study of T cells in Graves' hyperthyroidism and ophthalmopathy. Authors of the study amplified TCR beta CDR3 regions from RNA transcripts. A set of HTBI primers served as the primers for a first-round RT-PCR of the TCR CDR3. One entry per CDR3 protein, called by TCRdb with MiXCR from the multiplex PCR reads. The top ten hold around 4.5% of the sample, which has about 610,000 distinct CDR3 sequences, 14% to 15% seen once. The sample consisted of blood. The receptors here all came from a woman between 35 and 50 years old with Graves' ophthalmopathy.

J is TRBJ1-2 and V is TRBV7-8; TRBD1 matches at 7 bases. V was pared by 5 bases and J by 3 bases, with 6 bases of the junction left unmatched. CDR1 and CDR2 from the germline V gene are SGHVS and FQNEAQ. The CDR3 has 14 amino acids. The CDR3 reads CASSPGTDDYGYTF. CDR3 nucleotides: TGTGCCAGCAGCCCCGGGACAGACGACTATGGCTACACCTTC.

The chain uses TRBV5-1 and TRBJ2-7; TRBD1 might be the D (5 bases). This CDR3 has 15 residues. V was cut by 4 bases and J by 3 bases, with 17 bases left in between. From germline, CDR1 is SGHRS and CDR2 YFSETQ. In nucleotides, the CDR3 is TGCGCCAGCAGCCATGGACAAGTTGCATACTACGAGCAGTACTTC. Amino acids: CASSHGQVAYYEQYF.

The J gene is TRBJ2-2, the V gene TRBV29-1; TRBD2 might be the D (6 bases). Trimming cost V 7 bases and J 4 bases, with 19 bases left between them. The CDR3 consists of 15 residues. The germline CDR1 and CDR2 sequences are SQVTM and ANQGSEA. DNA of the CDR3: TGCAGCGCCGTCGGGGGAGTAGGGACCACCGGGGAGCTGTTTTTT. Translation: CSAVGGVGTTGELFF.

This clonotype was detected many times. A much larger clonotype is one base distant, so this may be a read error. This chain uses TRBV12-3 or TRBV12-4 with TRBJ2-7, with TRBD1 matching 7 bases. The CDR3 has 12 residues. Losses at the gene ends were 7 bases for V and 3 bases for J; bases not matched to a gene: 3. As DNA, the CDR3 is TGTGCCAGCACCCGGGACAGCTACGAGCAGTACTTC. Translated: CASTRDSYEQYF.

This clonotype has at least ten counts. The rearrangement links TRBV6-1 to TRBJ2-6; D perhaps matches TRBD1 (5 bases). CDR1 is MNHNS and CDR2 is SASEGT in the germline V gene. Trimming removed 4 bases from V and 2 bases from J, with 12 bases in between. The CDR3 consists of 16 residues. The CDR3 region is CASSVQGVAGANVLTF. In DNA, the CDR3 is TGTGCCAGCAGTGTCCAGGGCGTAGCTGGGGCCAACGTCCTGACTTTC.

This clonotype was recorded at least ten times. J is TRBJ2-7 and V is TRBV7-8; no definite D call. CDR3 length equals 13 residues. V lost 5 bases and J lost 3, with 11 bases in between. The germline CDR1 and CDR2 sequences are SGHVS and FQNEAQ. CDR3 nucleotides: TGTGCCAGCAGCCCGGGTTGGAGCTACGAGCAGTACTTC. Its translation: CASSPGWSYEQYF.

On this clonotype: A read error may explain this, as a much larger clone is one base away. This chain joins TRBV7-2 and TRBJ2-7, with D unclear. V gave up 1 base and J gave up 0 bases, with 7 bases separating them. The germline CDR1 and CDR2 sequences are SGHTA and FQGNSA. The CDR3 length is 14 residues. The CDR3: CASSLVYSSYEQYF. Written as DNA, the CDR3 is TGTGCCAGCAGCTTAGTATACAGCTCCTACGAGCAGTACTTC.

The chain couples TRBV10-3 to TRBJ2-5, with a weak D call TRBD2 (6 bases). This CDR3 has 11 residues. V lost 6 bases and J lost 4, with 6 bases in between. Per germline, CDR1 ENHRY and CDR2 SYGVKD. The CDR3 sequence: CAIRGGETQYF. DNA of the CDR3: TGTGCCATCAGGGGAGGAGAGACCCAGTACTTC.

There are many counts of this clonotype. The chain combines TRBV6-5 with TRBJ2-7, with D possibly matching TRBD2 (5 bases). V gave up 2 bases and J gave up 13 bases, with 15 bases separating them. CDR1 MNHEY and CDR2 SVGAGI come from the germline V gene. CDR3 size: 12 residues. The CDR3 loop reads CASSYVGGPLYF. The CDR3 DNA is TGTGCCAGCAGTTACGTTGGAGGTCCGCTATACTTC.

Comment on this clonotype: This could be a read error, since a much larger clone is one nucleotide away. The chain has TRBV12-3 or TRBV12-4 and TRBJ1-1; no definite D call. The V and J ends lost 3 bases and 3 bases respectively, with 11 bases between them. The CDR3 is 14 amino acids. CDR3 protein: CASSFQDWDTEAFF. The CDR3 region has the DNA TGTGCCAGCAGTTTTCAGGACTGGGACACTGAAGCTTTCTTT.

The V gene is TRBV30, the J gene TRBJ1-1, with TRBD1 as a possible D gene (5 bases). The V gene's germline CDR1 is GTSNPN and CDR2 SVGIG (reference sequence). Trimming cost V 3 bases and J 6 bases, with 14 bases left between them. The CDR3 totals 13 residues. This CDR3 is CAWSWGGAAEAFF. In nucleotides, the CDR3 is TGTGCCTGGAGCTGGGGAGGGGCAGCTGAAGCTTTCTTT.